This record concerns one T cell receptor beta chain sequence. The antigen remains unidentified. The V gene's germline CDR1 is SGHVS and CDR2 FNYEAQ. The CDR3 contains 13 residues. The V gene lost 4 bases and the J gene lost 5 bases, with 11 bases spanning the gap. The source of the sample is a study of cytomegalovirus exposure and HLA in healthy donors. Study details: Of all 370 or so donors who were genotyped, under 90% belonged to the Caucasian-associated ancestry cluster. Whole-study findings and limits: The listing of 150 or so TCR beta chains classed them as cytomegalovirus-associated.

PCR amplification relied on 60 Vbeta primers (plus 13 Jbeta primers). Produced via immunoSEQ multiplex PCR; TCRdb's table is partial and in-frame only. Among 150,000 to 200,000 clones, over 80% were seen once, and the ten largest hold roughly 4%. This TCR derives from a man aged 50-60 years in good health and CMV-seropositive. The chain employs TRBV7-6 and TRBJ1-1; TRBD1 might be the D (6 bases). Sequencing was done on a sample of PBMCs. CDR3 sequence reads: CASSSAGATEAFF. The CDR3 DNA reads as TGTGCCAGCAGCTCTGCAGGGGCGACTGAAGCTTTCTTT. Variable domain in full (rest from reference TRBV7-6 and TRBJ1-1): GAGVSQSPRYKVTKRGQDVALRCDPISGHVSLYWYRQALGQGPEFLTYFNYEAQQDKSGLPNDRFSAERPEGSISTLTIQRTEQRDSAMYRCASSSAGATEAFFGQGTRLTVV.